These T cell receptor beta chains were read from a single sample in a study of T cell repertoires in cytomegalovirus infection. TCRdb ran MiXCR on the reads and lists one entry per CDR3 protein. The sample has hundreds of thousands of distinct CDR3 sequences, about 9.1% seen once. The specimen was PBMCs. The source is a human donor in good health (CMV status not recorded). Some clones in this sample may be carry-over from other donors' samples. The CDR3 runs from the conserved cysteine through the conserved F or W. The D gene is left open where the match is weak. A clone size is listed for some rows: how often the clone was seen (once, few, many), or a class if it is expanded.

v_call: TRBV5-1
d_call: TRBD2
clone_size: many
j_call: TRBJ2-3
cdr3_nt: TGCGCCAGCAGCTTGGGGACTAGCGGGGGGGCCACAGATACGCAGTATTTT
cdr3_aa: CASSLGTSGGATDTQYF

v_call: TRBV7-8
d_call: NA
clone_size: many
j_call: TRBJ1-3
cdr3_nt: TGTGCCAGCAGCCTCGCGCTCCCTGGAAACACCATATATTTT
cdr3_aa: CASSLALPGNTIYF

v_call: TRBV7-9
d_call: TRBD2
clone_size: NA
j_call: TRBJ2-3
cdr3_nt: TGTGCCAGCAGTTTTAGCGGGGGGGCCAAAGATACGCAGTATTTT
cdr3_aa: CASSFSGGAKDTQYF

v_call: TRBV20-1
d_call: NA
clone_size: NA
j_call: TRBJ1-2
cdr3_nt: TGCAGTGCTAGATCGGGCTACGGGTTTGGCTACACCTTC
cdr3_aa: CSARSGYGFGYTF

v_call: TRBV3-1
d_call: NA
clone_size: NA
j_call: TRBJ2-2
cdr3_nt: TGTGCCAGCAGCCTCGGACAAGCTTCGAACACCGGGGAGCTGTTTTTT
cdr3_aa: CASSLGQASNTGELFF

v_call: TRBV7-2
d_call: NA
clone_size: many
j_call: TRBJ2-3
cdr3_nt: TGTGCCAGCAGCTTGGGGCTTGGTACGCAGTATTTT
cdr3_aa: CASSLGLGTQYF

v_call: TRBV6-1
d_call: TRBD1
clone_size: NA
j_call: TRBJ1-5
cdr3_nt: TGTGCCAGCAGAGGGACAGCGGAGGTTTACAGCAATCAGCCCCAGCATTTT
cdr3_aa: CASRGTAEVYSNQPQHF

v_call: TRBV6-5
d_call: TRBD1
clone_size: many
j_call: TRBJ1-4
cdr3_nt: TGTGCCAGCAGTTATGACAGGGTAGAATTATCCTGGAAACTGTTTTTT
cdr3_aa: CASSYDRVELSWKLFF

v_call: TRBV3-1
d_call: NA
clone_size: NA
j_call: TRBJ1-1
cdr3_nt: TGTGCCAGCAGCCAAGGACTCGGTATATGGACTGAAGCTTTCTTT
cdr3_aa: CASSQGLGIWTEAFF

v_call: TRBV6-6
d_call: NA
clone_size: NA
j_call: TRBJ2-1
cdr3_nt: TGTGCCAGCACCAAGGGCCCCTCCTACAATGAGCAGTTCTTC
cdr3_aa: CASTKGPSYNEQFF

v_call: TRBV20-1
d_call: NA
clone_size: few
j_call: TRBJ2-3
cdr3_nt: TGCAGTGCTAGAGAGGAGGGGGGCGTGACAGATACGCAGTATTTT
cdr3_aa: CSAREEGGVTDTQYF

v_call: TRBV20-1
d_call: NA
clone_size: few
j_call: TRBJ1-1
cdr3_nt: TGCAGTGCTAGAGGGGAAACTGAAGCTTTCTTT
cdr3_aa: CSARGETEAFF

v_call: TRBV20-1
d_call: NA
clone_size: many
j_call: TRBJ2-7
cdr3_nt: TGCAGTGCTGCCCTGACGGGGGTCAACTACGAGCAGTACTTC
cdr3_aa: CSAALTGVNYEQYF

v_call: TRBV19
d_call: NA
clone_size: many
j_call: TRBJ1-5
cdr3_nt: TGTGCCAGTAGTGTTCAGACAGGTGAAAATCAGCCCCAGCATTTT
cdr3_aa: CASSVQTGENQPQHF

v_call: TRBV28
d_call: TRBD1
clone_size: many
j_call: TRBJ1-2
cdr3_nt: TGTGCCAGCAGTTTATCCTCCCCGACAGGGCTAGGCTATGGCTACACCTTC
cdr3_aa: CASSLSSPTGLGYGYTF

v_call: TRBV18
d_call: NA
clone_size: many
j_call: TRBJ1-6
cdr3_nt: TGTGCCAGCTCACCGGACAGCCCTAATTCACCCCTCCACTTT
cdr3_aa: CASSPDSPNSPLHF

v_call: TRBV13
d_call: NA
clone_size: few
j_call: TRBJ2-7
cdr3_nt: TGTGCCAGCAGCTTAGATCAATCGTTGGGGCAGGGGAGAGACTACGAGCAGTACTTC
cdr3_aa: CASSLDQSLGQGRDYEQYF

v_call: TRBV5-1
d_call: TRBD2
clone_size: few
j_call: TRBJ2-5
cdr3_nt: TGCGCCAGCAGCTCGGGACTAGCGGGGGATACCCAGTACTTC
cdr3_aa: CASSSGLAGDTQYF

v_call: TRBV12-3/TRBV12-4
d_call: TRBD2
clone_size: many
j_call: TRBJ2-5
cdr3_nt: TGTGCCAGCAGTCCAGGGACTAGCGGGGTTCAAGAGACCCAGTACTTC
cdr3_aa: CASSPGTSGVQETQYF

v_call: TRBV12-3/TRBV12-4
d_call: TRBD1
clone_size: NA
j_call: TRBJ1-2
cdr3_nt: TGTGCCAGCAGTTTAGGGACAGGACCAGCTAACTATGGCTACACCTTC
cdr3_aa: CASSLGTGPANYGYTF

v_call: TRBV7-9
d_call: NA
clone_size: many
j_call: TRBJ1-1
cdr3_nt: TGTGCCAGCAGCCCAAGGAGGGGACATAAAACCACTGAAGCTTTCTTT
cdr3_aa: CASSPRRGHKTTEAFF

v_call: TRBV28
d_call: NA
clone_size: many
j_call: TRBJ2-1
cdr3_nt: TGTGCCAGCAGTTTGTCGGGGATTTACAATGAGCAGTTCTTC
cdr3_aa: CASSLSGIYNEQFF

v_call: TRBV6-2/TRBV6-3
d_call: NA
clone_size: many
j_call: TRBJ2-2
cdr3_nt: TGTGCCAGCAGTTACTCGGTGATCGTCGGGGAGCTGTTTTTT
cdr3_aa: CASSYSVIVGELFF

v_call: TRBV7-2
d_call: NA
clone_size: many
j_call: TRBJ1-1
cdr3_nt: TGTGCCAGCAGCTTACAGAGCACTGAAGCTTTCTTT
cdr3_aa: CASSLQSTEAFF

v_call: TRBV6-1
d_call: NA
clone_size: NA
j_call: TRBJ1-5
cdr3_nt: TGTGCCAGCAGTGAACCCGGGACCGCTCATCAGCCCCAGCATTTT
cdr3_aa: CASSEPGTAHQPQHF

v_call: TRBV27
d_call: TRBD1
clone_size: many
j_call: TRBJ2-1
cdr3_nt: TGTGCCAGCAGTGCTGGGACAGGGGCGTCTATTGAGCAGTTCTTC
cdr3_aa: CASSAGTGASIEQFF

v_call: TRBV29-1
d_call: NA
clone_size: few
j_call: TRBJ1-1
cdr3_nt: TGCAGCGTTGACCACAAGAACGGGGGCACTGAAGCTTTCTTT
cdr3_aa: CSVDHKNGGTEAFF

v_call: TRBV24-1
d_call: NA
clone_size: NA
j_call: TRBJ2-3
cdr3_nt: TGTGCCACCAGTGCCTCGACAGATACGCAGTATTTT
cdr3_aa: CATSASTDTQYF

v_call: TRBV7-9
d_call: TRBD1
clone_size: few
j_call: TRBJ2-1
cdr3_nt: TGTGCCAGCAGCTTAGAGTCGGGGACAGGTCACAATGAGCAGTTCTTC
cdr3_aa: CASSLESGTGHNEQFF

v_call: TRBV7-2
d_call: NA
clone_size: many
j_call: TRBJ2-3
cdr3_nt: TGTGCCAGCAGCTTATCCCGCGACTCAGATACGCAGTATTTT
cdr3_aa: CASSLSRDSDTQYF

v_call: TRBV7-8
d_call: NA
clone_size: many
j_call: TRBJ1-3
cdr3_nt: TGTGCCAGCAGCTTAGGGAGGCCGGTTGGTCCTGGAAACACCATATATTTT
cdr3_aa: CASSLGRPVGPGNTIYF

v_call: TRBV9
d_call: NA
clone_size: NA
j_call: TRBJ2-7
cdr3_nt: TGTGCCAGCAGCGCCCGCCGAGGGGGATACGATCACGAGCAGTACTTC
cdr3_aa: CASSARRGGYDHEQYF

v_call: TRBV6-6
d_call: NA
clone_size: many
j_call: TRBJ2-1
cdr3_nt: TGTGCCAGCAGTACCACCACCGCAGGGGAGCAGTTCTTC
cdr3_aa: CASSTTTAGEQFF

v_call: TRBV7-6
d_call: TRBD1
clone_size: many
j_call: TRBJ2-7
cdr3_nt: TGTGCCAGCAGCTCGGGGGACAGGGAATACGAGCAGTACTTC
cdr3_aa: CASSSGDREYEQYF

v_call: TRBV7-2
d_call: NA
clone_size: many
j_call: TRBJ2-4
cdr3_nt: TGTGCCAGCAGCTTAGATGGTCGGGTCCTAGCCAAAAACATTCAGTACTTC
cdr3_aa: CASSLDGRVLAKNIQYF

v_call: TRBV15
d_call: NA
clone_size: few
j_call: TRBJ1-1
cdr3_nt: TGTGCCACCAGCAGAGACAGGAGCCCGAACACTGAAGCTTTCTTT
cdr3_aa: CATSRDRSPNTEAFF

v_call: TRBV7-6
d_call: NA
clone_size: many
j_call: TRBJ1-1
cdr3_nt: TGTGCCAGCAGCTTTGGGACAACGAACACTGAAGCTTTCTTT
cdr3_aa: CASSFGTTNTEAFF

v_call: TRBV20-1
d_call: TRBD2
clone_size: NA
j_call: TRBJ2-5
cdr3_nt: TGCAGTGCTTCGCGGACTAGCGGGGGGGAGACCCAGTACTTC
cdr3_aa: CSASRTSGGETQYF

v_call: TRBV7-9
d_call: NA
clone_size: many
j_call: TRBJ2-1
cdr3_nt: TGTGCCAGCAGCTTCTCAGGTTACCCTACGGCCTACAATGAGCAGTTCTTC
cdr3_aa: CASSFSGYPTAYNEQFF

v_call: TRBV7-9
d_call: TRBD1
clone_size: many
j_call: TRBJ1-4
cdr3_nt: TGTGCCAGCAGCTTACCCGGGACAGCCAATGAAAAACTGTTTTTT
cdr3_aa: CASSLPGTANEKLFF

v_call: TRBV29-1
d_call: TRBD1
clone_size: NA
j_call: TRBJ2-2
cdr3_nt: TGCAGCGTCGACAGGGTGGACACCGGGGAGCTGTTTTTT
cdr3_aa: CSVDRVDTGELFF

v_call: TRBV6-1
d_call: NA
clone_size: NA
j_call: TRBJ2-7
cdr3_nt: TGTGCCAGCACCCCTTGGACGGGAAACTCCTACGAGCAGTACTTC
cdr3_aa: CASTPWTGNSYEQYF

v_call: TRBV12-3/TRBV12-4
d_call: NA
clone_size: many
j_call: TRBJ2-2
cdr3_nt: TGTGCCACCCGGCATGGACCTACCACCGGGGAGCTGTTTTTT
cdr3_aa: CATRHGPTTGELFF